This T cell receptor (beta chain) originates from a study of OX40 agonist ivuxolimab in advanced cancers. Produced via immunoSEQ multiplex PCR; TCRdb's table is partial and in-frame only. Among roughly 24,000 clones listed, around 89% were seen once. The receptor was derived from an adult with an advanced solid tumor such as melanoma, head and neck, liver or kidney cancer. This material consisted of CD4+ or CD8+ T cells sorted from blood, taken in a trial of the OX40 agonist ivuxolimab.

Written as DNA, the CDR3 is TGTGCCAGCAGCTCTGGGACAGGCGCGAATTCACCCCTCCACTTT. This encodes CASSSGTGANSPLHF. The chain employs TRBV9 and TRBJ1-6, with 8 bases fitting TRBD1. Germline V CDR1 and CDR2: SGDLS, YYNGEE. The length of the CDR3 is 15 residues. The ends lost 4 bases at V and 7 bases at J; junction bases unmatched: 7.